Presented here are 32 T cell receptor beta chains from one specimen sequenced in a study of T cell repertoires in cytomegalovirus infection. TCRdb ran MiXCR on the reads and lists one entry per CDR3 protein. The data hold just over 450,000 distinct CDR3 sequences, with approximately 42% observed a single time. No antigen has been identified for these receptors. Specimen: cultured PBMCs, collected from culture after CMV antigen stimulation. The receptor set was obtained from a human donor in good health (CMV status not recorded). Some clones in this sample may be carry-over from other donors' samples.

This clonotype came up a few times. This chain joins TRBV27 and TRBJ2-7, with D maybe TRBD2 (6 bases). This CDR3 has 13 residues. V gave up 3 bases and J gave up 7 bases, with 13 bases separating them. In germline, CDR1 is MNHEY, CDR2 SMNVEV (reference sequence). CDR3 sequence (DNA): TGTGCCAGCAGTTTGGGAGGATCAAGGGAGCAGTACTTC. Amino acid sequence: CASSLGGSREQYF.

Many counts were recorded for this clonotype. The rearrangement uses TRBV7-2 and TRBJ1-5, with a tentative D call TRBD1 (5 bases). Deletions cut 2 bases from V and 6 bases from J, with 8 bases between. CDR1 SGHTA and CDR2 FQGNSA come from the germline V gene. The CDR3 is 13 amino acids. For the CDR3, the DNA is TGTGCCAGCAGCTTATCAGGGTTTCAGCCCCAGCATTTT. Translation gives CASSLSGFQPQHF.

The chain links TRBV19 to TRBJ1-4; TRBD1 might be the D (6 bases). Trimming took off 6 bases at V and 3 bases at J, with 14 bases between the two ends. Germline CDR1 is LNHDA and CDR2 is SQIVND (reference sequence). The CDR3 sequence is 15 residues long. CDR3 sequence (DNA): TGTGCCAGTAGCGGACTGGGGGCGGCTAATGAAAAACTGTTTTTT. Encoded protein: CASSGLGAANEKLFF.

The chain couples TRBV6-5 to TRBJ2-7; 7 bases are a match to TRBD2. Trimming at V came to 6 bases and at J to 5 bases, leaving 10 bases not matched to a gene. This CDR3 spans 14 amino acids. Germline values: CDR1 MNHEY, CDR2 SVGAGI. For the CDR3, the DNA is TGTGCCAGCAGCGCCGGCCGCCGGGGGGACGAGCAGTACTTC. Translated, it gives CASSAGRRGDEQYF.

The chain joins TRBV7-2 to TRBJ2-1, with D possibly TRBD2 on 6 matching bases. V was pared by 4 bases and J by 4 bases, with 11 bases between. In germline, CDR1 is SGHTA, CDR2 FQGNSA. CDR3 length equals 14 residues. CDR3 in amino acids: CASSSPGLYNEQFF. The CDR3 DNA is TGTGCCAGCAGCTCTCCGGGACTTTACAATGAGCAGTTCTTC.

The chain uses TRBV2 and TRBJ1-5; no clear D gene. The CDR3 runs to 16 residues. Trimming shortened V by 4 bases and J by 1 base, and 14 bases separated the two germline ends. Germline V gene sequence: CDR1 SNHLY, CDR2 FYNNEI. The CDR3 nucleotides read TGTGCCAGCAGTGTGAGTCGACGGCAGAGCAATCAGCCCCAGCATTTT. It specifies CASSVSRRQSNQPQHF.

In its sample, this clonotype was seen a few times. The chain is built from TRBV7-2 and TRBJ2-3; maybe TRBD2 (5 bases). Germline V CDR1 and CDR2: SGHTA, FQGNSA. Between the trimmed V and J ends, which lost 5 bases and 2 bases, there was a span of 8 bases. The CDR3 spans 13 residues. The CDR3 DNA reads as TGTGCCAGCAGCCAGACTAACACAGATACGCAGTATTTT. Protein product: CASSQTNTDTQYF.

CDR3 coding DNA: TGTGCCAGCAGCTTCCCGGGGGCGGGGGAGCAGTACTTC. It codes for CASSFPGAGEQYF. The chain employs TRBV7-8 and TRBJ2-7; the D gene could be TRBD1 or TRBD2 (6 bases each). The V and J ends lost 3 bases and 7 bases respectively, with 13 bases between them. The CDR3 has 13 amino acids. CDR1 is SGHVS, CDR2 FQNEAQ, per germline.

This sequence joins TRBV6-6 and TRBJ2-2; possibly TRBD1 for D (5 bases). Trimming stripped 6 bases from V and 3 bases from J, with 11 bases between. Germline loops: CDR1 MNHNY, CDR2 SVGAGI (reference sequence). The CDR3 consists of 14 residues. The CDR3 protein is CASRVAGYTGELFF. The CDR3 DNA reads TGTGCCAGCAGGGTAGCAGGGTACACCGGGGAGCTGTTTTTT.

The V and J genes are TRBV7-2 and TRBJ2-7; 11 nucleotides line up with TRBD2. CDR1 and CDR2 (germline): SGHTA, FQGNSA. The length of the CDR3 is 15 residues. V shed 4 bases and J 3 bases; nucleotides not matched to a gene: 5. The CDR3 DNA reads TGTGCCAGCAGCTCCTTTAGCGGGGGGGGCTACGAGCAGTACTTC. Amino acids: CASSSFSGGGYEQYF.

The V call is TRBV7-4, the J call TRBJ2-6; D is unresolved. This CDR3 is 15 amino acids long. Germline V gene lookup returns CDR1 SGHVT and CDR2 SQSDAQ. V was pared by 2 bases and J by 4 bases, with 9 bases between. The CDR3, as DNA: TGTGCCAGCAGCTTATACCTCGGAGGGGCCAACGTCCTGACTTTC. Protein product: CASSLYLGGANVLTF.

The chain couples TRBV7-9 to TRBJ2-2; 11 bases line up with TRBD2. The CDR3 spans 23 residues. The germline V gene has CDR1 SEHNR and CDR2 FQNEAQ (reference sequence). Losses at the gene ends were 3 bases for V and 0 bases for J; bases not matched to a gene: 21. CDR3 protein: CASSFGGRSGRAGSASNTGELFF. CDR3 DNA: TGTGCCAGCAGCTTTGGGGGACGTAGCGGGAGGGCCGGGTCCGCTTCGAACACCGGGGAGCTGTTTTTT.

This clonotype was seen more than once but under ten times. The chain couples TRBV19 to TRBJ1-2, with D possibly being TRBD1 (5 bases). CDR1 and CDR2 from the germline V gene are LNHDA and SQIVND (reference sequence). V lost 7 bases, J lost 7 bases, and 16 bases lay in between. CDR3 length equals 13 residues. CDR3 sequence reads: CASTPGQTGGYTF. The DNA for the CDR3 is TGTGCCAGTACTCCCGGGCAAACAGGTGGCTACACCTTC.

This rearrangement joins TRBV12-3 or TRBV12-4 to TRBJ2-3, with unresolved D. V gave up 7 bases and J gave up 4 bases, with 15 bases separating them. This CDR3 spans 14 amino acids. Here the CDR3 DNA reads TGTGCCAGCAACTCTGGAACGGGCGCAGATACGCAGTATTTT. Translation gives CASNSGTGADTQYF.

V and J are TRBV18 and TRBJ2-3; D unresolved. CDR3 length: 12 amino acids. CDR1 KGHSH and CDR2 LQKENI come from the germline V gene. Trimming removed 2 bases at V and 8 bases at J, with 8 bases between. CDR3 DNA: TGTGCCAGCTCACCAGAGCATACTACGCAGTATTTT. This translates into CASSPEHTTQYF.

This clonotype came up a few times. V and J are TRBV25-1 and TRBJ2-1; TRBD2 agrees at 7 bases. Germline CDR1 and CDR2: MGHDK and SYGVNS. Trimming removed 0 bases from V and 6 bases from J; junction bases left unmatched: 8. This CDR3 spans 16 amino acids. Here the CDR3 reads CASSEYPRGRGNEQFF. CDR3 nucleotides: TGTGCCAGCAGTGAATATCCCCGGGGGAGGGGCAATGAGCAGTTCTTC. Full variable domain (rest looked up from reference TRBV25-1 and TRBJ2-1): EADIYQTPRYLVIGTGKKITLECSQTMGHDKMYWYQQDPGMELHLIHYSYGVNSTEKGDLSSESTVSRIRTEHFPLTLESARPSHTSQYLCASSEYPRGRGNEQFFGPGTRLTVL.

This clonotype was seen more than once but under ten times. V usage is TRBV12-3 or TRBV12-4 and J usage is TRBJ2-7; no firm D call. V was trimmed by 6 bases and J by 5 bases, leaving 8 bases between them. The CDR3 length is 11 residues. The CDR3 loop is CASRYSDEQYF. DNA for the CDR3: TGTGCCAGCAGGTATAGTGACGAGCAGTACTTC.

This clonotype appeared a few times. This chain uses TRBV7-9 with TRBJ2-3; the D gene is possibly TRBD1 (5 bases). CDR1 and CDR2 (germline): SEHNR, FQNEAQ (reference sequence). The CDR3 length is 13 residues. Trimming pared 5 bases from V and 3 bases from J, leaving 9 bases between. CDR3 in DNA: TGTGCCAGCAGCGTAGGGGTAACAGATACGCAGTATTTT. This sequence encodes CASSVGVTDTQYF. Using reference TRBV7-9 and TRBJ2-3 for the parts outside the CDR3, the full variable domain is DTGVSQNPRHKITKRGQNVTFRCDPISEHNRLYWYRQTLGQGPEFLTYFQNEAQLEKSRLLSDRFSAERPKGSFSTLEIQRTEQGDSAMYLCASSVGVTDTQYFGPGTRLTVL.

This clonotype was counted only a few times. The DNA for the CDR3 is TGTGCCAGCAGCTTTGGGCGGGGCTCCCGCGCCGGGGAGCTGTTTTTT. Encoded protein: CASSFGRGSRAGELFF. This chain joins TRBV7-2 and TRBJ2-2; D perhaps matches TRBD2 (6 bases). V was shortened by 3 bases and J by 6 bases, with 17 bases between the two germline ends. Germline V lookup: CDR1 SGHTA, CDR2 FQGNSA. The CDR3 contains 16 residues.

The chain recombines TRBV7-9 with TRBJ1-2; D remains ambiguous. CDR1 SEHNR and CDR2 FQNEAQ come from the germline V gene (reference sequence). Trimming removed 8 bases at V and 4 bases at J, with 17 bases between. The CDR3 spans 14 residues. Here the CDR3 DNA reads TGTGCCAGCGCTAATAACTCGGGTGGCTATGGCTACACCTTC. Translated: CASANNSGGYGYTF.

In the case of this clonotype: A much more abundant neighbour one base away suggests this may be a read error. This chain joins TRBV5-3 and TRBJ2-3, with 9 nucleotides matching TRBD2. TRBV5-3 is marked as an open reading frame, function uncertain. This CDR3 is 16 amino acids long. The CDR3 region has the DNA TGTGCCAGCAGCTTGTGGCTAGCGGGGAGCACAGATACGCAGTATTTT. It specifies CASSLWLAGSTDTQYF.

V usage is TRBV7-6 and J usage is TRBJ1-5; maybe TRBD1 (6 bases). The germline V and J ends were trimmed by 5 bases and 5 bases, with 16 bases remaining between them. The CDR3 extends over 15 amino acids. Germline V gene sequence: CDR1 SGHVS, CDR2 FNYEAQ. The CDR3 spells CASSTLGGADQPQHF. For the CDR3, the DNA is TGTGCCAGCAGCACCCTTGGGGGGGCAGATCAGCCCCAGCATTTT.

V usage is TRBV6-2 or TRBV6-3 and J usage is TRBJ2-1; D uncertain. V was clipped by 1 base and J by 9 bases, with 4 bases between them. This CDR3 is 11 amino acids long. The germline V gene encodes CDR1 MNHEY and CDR2 SVGEGT. The CDR3 sequence: CASSYWGEQFF. DNA for the CDR3: TGTGCCAGCAGTTACTGGGGTGAGCAGTTCTTC.

The V gene is TRBV7-4, the J gene TRBJ1-1; a weak D match, TRBD1 (6 bases). From germline, CDR1 is SGHVT and CDR2 SQSDAQ. V lost 5 bases and J lost 1, with 14 bases in between. This CDR3 is 15 amino acids long. The CDR3 reads CASSRRGGPNTEAFF. DNA of the CDR3: TGTGCCAGCAGCCGTCGCGGGGGCCCGAACACTGAAGCTTTCTTT. Full variable domain (remainder filled in from reference TRBV7-4 and TRBJ1-1): GAGVSQSPRYKVAKRGRDVALRCDSISGHVTLYWYRQTLGQGSEVLTYSQSDAQRDKSGRPSGRFSAERPERSVSTLKIQRTEQGDSAVYLCASSRRGGPNTEAFFGQGTRLTVV.

This rearrangement joins TRBV20-1 to TRBJ1-2, with 9 bases matching TRBD1. The CDR3 is 14 residues long. V shed 7 bases, J shed 7 bases, and the junction held 13 bases outside the gene matches. Per germline, CDR1 DFQATT and CDR2 SNEGSKA (reference sequence). The DNA for the CDR3 is TGCAGTGGGTCACAGGGGGCAGGGAGGGGTGGCTACACCTTC. It specifies CSGSQGAGRGGYTF.

The chain is built from TRBV6-1 and TRBJ2-7; D tentatively reads TRBD1 or TRBD2 (5 bases each). This CDR3 contains 15 residues. Between the trimmed V and J ends, which lost 7 bases and 2 bases, there was a span of 18 bases. The germline CDR1 and CDR2 sequences are MNHNS and SASEGT. The CDR3 bases are TGTGCCAGCATCAGAGAGCCAGGGAGACCCTACGAGCAGTACTTC. Translating it yields CASIREPGRPYEQYF.

The J gene is TRBJ2-3, the V gene TRBV12-3 or TRBV12-4, with D perhaps matching TRBD1 (6 bases). The ends were cut back, 6 bases at V and 4 bases at J, with 17 bases in the middle. The CDR3 totals 15 residues. The CDR3 DNA sequence: TGTGCCAGCAGCCACAGGGTGTCCCCTCCAGATACGCAGTATTTT. Translating it yields CASSHRVSPPDTQYF.

The genes are TRBV7-2 and TRBJ1-2; D is unclear. CDR1 is SGHTA, CDR2 FQGNSA, per germline. The CDR3 covers 15 residues. Trimming stripped 4 bases from V and 8 bases from J, with 20 bases between. The CDR3 region is CASSSYRAMAKGYTF. CDR3 bases: TGTGCCAGCAGCTCGTACCGGGCCATGGCAAAGGGCTACACCTTC. The full variable domain, with the rest looked up from reference TRBV7-2 and TRBJ1-2, is GAGVSQSPSNKVTEKGKDVELRCDPISGHTALYWYRQSLGQGLEFLIYFQGNSAPDKSGLPSDRFSAERTGGSVSTLTIQRTQQEDSAVYLCASSSYRAMAKGYTFGSGTRLTVV.

The chain recombines TRBV7-6 with TRBJ2-1, with TRBD1 as a possible D gene (6 bases). The CDR3 length is 15 residues. V was trimmed by 5 bases and J by 3 bases, leaving 14 bases between them. CDR1 SGHVS and CDR2 FNYEAQ come from the germline V gene. This CDR3 is CASSGVIGGYNEQFF. CDR3 nucleotides: TGTGCCAGCAGCGGGGTTATAGGGGGCTACAATGAGCAGTTCTTC.

The chain has TRBV11-1 and TRBJ2-3; 11 bases are a match to TRBD1. Germline CDR1 and CDR2: SGHAT and FQDESV (reference sequence). The CDR3 contains 16 residues. J was trimmed by 4 bases and V by 4 bases; bases with no gene match: 7. The DNA for the CDR3 is TGTGCCAGCAGCTCGGACAGGGGGCGATATCCAGATACGCAGTATTTT. This sequence encodes CASSSDRGRYPDTQYF.

This clonotype was seen only a few times. The chain couples TRBV7-6 to TRBJ2-1, with D tentatively TRBD2 (5 bases). The CDR3 sequence is 14 residues long. Germline assignment: CDR1 SGHVS and CDR2 FNYEAQ. Trimming stripped 5 bases from V and 1 base from J, with 9 bases between. The CDR3 region is CASSLRTSYNEQFF. CDR3 nucleotides: TGTGCCAGCAGCCTTAGGACTTCCTACAATGAGCAGTTCTTC.

The chain joins TRBV12-3 or TRBV12-4 to TRBJ2-2; 7 bases align to TRBD1. The CDR3 totals 14 residues. The V segment lost 5 bases and the J segment 8 bases; nucleotides outside the gene matches: 8. The CDR3 DNA reads as TGTGCCAGCAGTATCCGACAGGGCGCGGGGGAGCTGTTTTTT. It translates to CASSIRQGAGELFF.